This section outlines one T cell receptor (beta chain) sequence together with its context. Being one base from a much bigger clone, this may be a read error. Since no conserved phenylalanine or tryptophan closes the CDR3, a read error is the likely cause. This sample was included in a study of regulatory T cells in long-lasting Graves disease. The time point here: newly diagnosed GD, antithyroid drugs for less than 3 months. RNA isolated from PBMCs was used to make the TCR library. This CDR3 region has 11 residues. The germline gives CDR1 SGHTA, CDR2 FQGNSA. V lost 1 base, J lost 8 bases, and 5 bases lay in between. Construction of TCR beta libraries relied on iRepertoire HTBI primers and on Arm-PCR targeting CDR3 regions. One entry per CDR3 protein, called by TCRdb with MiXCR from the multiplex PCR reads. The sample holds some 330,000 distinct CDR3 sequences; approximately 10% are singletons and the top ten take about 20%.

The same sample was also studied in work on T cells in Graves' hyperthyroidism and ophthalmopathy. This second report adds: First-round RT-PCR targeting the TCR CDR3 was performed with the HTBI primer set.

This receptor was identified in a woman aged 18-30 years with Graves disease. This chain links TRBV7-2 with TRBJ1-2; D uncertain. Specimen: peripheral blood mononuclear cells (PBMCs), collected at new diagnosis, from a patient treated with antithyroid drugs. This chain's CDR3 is CASSLGNGYTL. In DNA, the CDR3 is TGTGCCAGCAGCTTAGGGAACGGCTACACCCTC.